These 29 T cell receptor beta chains were sequenced from one sample in a study of blood T cell repertoires in COVID-19. The data were produced by immunoSEQ multiplex PCR, yet TCRdb's version contains in-frame clones alone and is incomplete. This repertoire shows a few hundred thousand clones, about 89% found once; its top ten account for around 2.8%. Specimen: peripheral blood. These receptors were taken from a woman in her twenties or thirties with COVID-19, enrolled during active disease.

The CDR3, as DNA: TGTGCCAGCAGCTTGGGAATGAGGGCAGCCGCCTACGAGCAGTACTTC. It translates to CASSLGMRAAAYEQYF. J is TRBJ2-7 and V is TRBV5-6; D perhaps matches TRBD2 (5 bases). The CDR3 is made up of 16 amino acids. CDR1 is SGHDT, CDR2 YYEEEE, per germline. Between the trimmed V and J ends, which lost 0 bases and 2 bases, there was a span of 15 bases.

The chain recombines TRBV6-5 with TRBJ1-5; 7 bases fit TRBD1. With 7 bases clipped from V and 3 bases from J, the junction kept 9 bases outside the gene matches. The CDR3 is 15 residues long. Germline V CDR1 and CDR2: MNHEY, SVGAGI. The CDR3 bases are TGTGCCAGCACCGCCTTGGGACAGCCCAATCAGCCCCAGCATTTT. Its translation: CASTALGQPNQPQHF.

The chain uses TRBV7-8 and TRBJ2-1, with 7 nucleotides matching TRBD2. The CDR3 sequence is 16 residues long. Trimming cost V 0 bases and J 3 bases; bases outside gene matches: 5. CDR1 is SGHVS and CDR2 is FQNEAQ in the germline V gene. The CDR3 loop is CASSLAGGPYYNEQFF. The DNA for the CDR3 is TGTGCCAGCAGCTTAGCGGGAGGGCCATACTACAATGAGCAGTTCTTC.

With respect to this clone: Germline is not matched at one junction end, which may reflect a read error. The V gene is TRBV6-1, the J gene TRBJ2-4; 15 bases are shared with TRBD2. This CDR3 region has 14 residues. The germline gives CDR1 MNHNS, CDR2 SASEGT. The CDR3 region is CASSEGGLAGGPDF. The CDR3, as DNA: TGTGCCAGCAGTGAAGGGGGACTAGCGGGGGGTCCCGACTTC.

The V gene is TRBV5-6, the J gene TRBJ2-1; TRBD1 matches at 7 bases. The CDR3 length is 15 residues. Germline assignment: CDR1 SGHDT and CDR2 YYEEEE. V dropped 1 base and J dropped 1; count of bases not matched to a gene: 2. This CDR3 is CASSLQGVSYNEQFF. CDR3 nucleotide sequence: TGTGCCAGCAGCTTGCAGGGGGTTTCCTACAATGAGCAGTTCTTC.

The rearrangement links TRBV4-3 to TRBJ2-1; TRBD2 matches 10 bases. Germline V gene lookup returns CDR1 LGHNA and CDR2 YSLEER. The CDR3 is 15 amino acids. The ends lost 3 bases at V and 8 bases at J; junction bases unmatched: 7. Here the CDR3 DNA reads TGCGCCAGCAGCCAGGCGGGACTAGCGTCCTATGAGCAGTTCTTC. Its protein product is CASSQAGLASYEQFF.

The rearrangement joins TRBV9 to TRBJ2-1; 13 bases match TRBD2. The V gene end was trimmed by 3 bases and the J gene end by 2 bases; junction bases not matched to a gene: 2. There are 16 residues in the CDR3. Looked up from germline, CDR1 is SGDLS and CDR2 is YYNGEE. As DNA, the CDR3 is TGTGCCAGCAGCGGCGGACTAGCGGGGGCCTACAATGAGCAGTTCTTC. Amino acid sequence: CASSGGLAGAYNEQFF.

A single count supports this clone. V usage is TRBV6-6 and J usage is TRBJ2-7; no reliable D call. This CDR3 region has 13 residues. CDR1 and CDR2 (germline): MNHNY, SVGAGI (reference sequence). Trimming removed 8 bases from V and 6 bases from J, with 17 bases in between. The CDR3 loop reads CASLRDPRLEQYF. Written as DNA, the CDR3 is TGTGCCAGCCTGAGAGATCCGCGTCTCGAGCAGTACTTC.

The rearrangement joins TRBV5-4 to TRBJ2-5; the match to TRBD2 covers 16 bases. V was pared by 3 bases and J by 4 bases, with 9 bases of the junction left unmatched. The CDR3 runs to 18 residues. Looked up from germline, CDR1 is SGHNT and CDR2 is YYREEE (reference sequence). CDR3 sequence: CASSSLKGLAGGRETQYF. The CDR3 bases are TGTGCCAGCAGCTCCCTGAAGGGACTAGCGGGGGGGCGAGAGACCCAGTACTTC. Looking up the rest from reference TRBV5-4 and TRBJ2-5 gives the full variable domain: ETGVTQSPTHLIKTRGQQVTLRCSSQSGHNTVSWYQQALGQGPQFIFQYYREEENGRGNFPPRFSGLQFPNYSSELNVNALELDDSALYLCASSSLKGLAGGRETQYFGPGTRLLVL.

The V call is TRBV28, the J call TRBJ2-5; 10 nucleotides match TRBD1. The CDR3 extends over 19 amino acids. The V and J ends lost 5 bases and 2 bases, in that order; junction bases with no gene match: 17. Germline loops: CDR1 MDHEN, CDR2 SYDVKM. The CDR3 spells CASSPRRDRGSRVQETQYF. CDR3 DNA: TGTGCCAGCAGTCCCCGGAGGGACAGGGGCAGCCGTGTACAAGAGACCCAGTACTTC.

The chain joins TRBV5-1 to TRBJ1-1; no reliable D call. Germline V gene lookup returns CDR1 SGHRS and CDR2 YFSETQ. CDR3 size: 14 residues. Trimming pared 1 base from V and 1 base from J, leaving 8 bases between. The CDR3 loop reads CASSLSPQNTEAFF. The CDR3 coding sequence is TGCGCCAGCAGCTTGTCTCCACAGAACACTGAAGCTTTCTTT.

The chain links TRBV28 to TRBJ1-2; 9 bases align to TRBD1. The J segment lost 2 bases and the V segment lost 3 bases, leaving 10 bases of the junction unmatched. The CDR3 loop spans 17 amino acids. Germline CDR1 and CDR2: MDHEN and SYDVKM. CDR3 nucleotides: TGTGCCAGCAGTTTCGTGGGACAGGGACTACTAAACTATGGCTACACCTTC. Residues: CASSFVGQGLLNYGYTF.

The gene calls are TRBV18 and TRBJ1-1; 7 bases are a match to TRBD1. CDR3 length equals 14 residues. Germline assignment: CDR1 KGHSH and CDR2 LQKENI. With 3 bases clipped from V and 7 bases from J, the junction kept 8 bases outside the gene matches. The CDR3 here is CASSPLDRAGEAFF. The CDR3 DNA sequence: TGTGCCAGCTCACCCTTAGACAGGGCAGGTGAAGCTTTCTTT.

The DNA of the CDR3 is TGTGCCAGCAGTCCAGGGACAGGGGGCACCGGGGAGCTGTTTTTT. This translates into CASSPGTGGTGELFF. The chain is built from TRBV27 and TRBJ2-2; 11 nucleotides match TRBD1. V shed 5 bases, J shed 4 bases, and the junction held 3 bases outside the gene matches. Germline V CDR1 and CDR2: MNHEY, SMNVEV (reference sequence). CDR3 length: 15 residues.

V gene TRBV2 combines with J gene TRBJ2-1; weak D call: TRBD2 (6 bases). This CDR3 region has 15 residues. Germline loops: CDR1 SNHLY, CDR2 FYNNEI. V was shortened by 6 bases and J by 4 bases, with 16 bases between the two germline ends. Here the CDR3 DNA reads TGTGCCAGCAGGGCCCCCGGGAGCGGATACAATGAGCAGTTCTTC. Residues: CASRAPGSGYNEQFF.

The chain couples TRBV9 to TRBJ1-1, with D uncertain. The V and J ends lost 5 bases and 0 bases respectively, with 5 bases between them. This CDR3 comprises 12 residues. The germline gives CDR1 SGDLS, CDR2 YYNGEE. In DNA, the CDR3 is TGTGCCAGCAGGCCAGTGAACACTGAAGCTTTCTTT. It is translated as CASRPVNTEAFF.

A remark on this clone: This specimen includes other DNA sequences encoding the same CDR3. This chain joins TRBV5-6 and TRBJ2-5, with D perhaps matching TRBD2 (5 bases). CDR3 length: 13 amino acids. V was pared by 0 bases and J by 4 bases, with 7 bases between. Germline-derived CDR1 and CDR2 are SGHDT and YYEEEE. For the CDR3, the DNA is TGTGCCAGCAGCTTGGCAGGAGGAGAGACCCAGTACTTC. This codes for CASSLAGGETQYF.

The V gene is TRBV5-1, the J gene TRBJ2-7; weak D call: TRBD2 (6 bases). The CDR3 is made up of 15 amino acids. Per germline, CDR1 SGHRS and CDR2 YFSETQ. V gave up 4 bases and J gave up 5 bases, with 19 bases separating them. CDR3 region: CASSALPGVRNEQYF. CDR3 DNA: TGCGCCAGCAGCGCCCTCCCGGGGGTAAGGAACGAGCAGTACTTC.

V gene TRBV2 combines with J gene TRBJ1-2; D call uncertain. The germline V and J ends were trimmed by 6 bases and 2 bases, with 13 bases remaining between them. CDR3 length: 14 amino acids. Germline V lookup: CDR1 SNHLY, CDR2 FYNNEI. This CDR3 is CASRMDSPNYGYTF. The CDR3 region has the DNA TGTGCCAGCAGGATGGATAGCCCCAACTATGGCTACACCTTC.

A word on this clone: The sample has other DNA sequences that encode this CDR3 too. This chain uses TRBV6-5 with TRBJ1-1; TRBD1 is a possible D gene (5 bases). Germline loops: CDR1 MNHEY, CDR2 SVGAGI. V lost 4 bases, J lost 4 bases, and 7 bases lay in between. The CDR3 spans 12 residues. Here the CDR3 reads CASSWGGTEAFF. The CDR3 DNA sequence: TGTGCCAGCAGTTGGGGGGGCACTGAAGCTTTCTTT.

The rearrangement joins TRBV24-1 to TRBJ1-4; D not certain. V lost 5 bases and J lost 14, with 14 bases in between. The CDR3 is 12 amino acids. Germline values: CDR1 KGHDR, CDR2 SFDVKD. The CDR3 DNA reads TGTGCCACCAGTGCCGAGGGTATGAGGCTGTTTTTT. Protein: CATSAEGMRLFF.

V usage is TRBV27 and J usage is TRBJ2-3; possibly TRBD2 for D (5 bases). The CDR3 runs 13 residues. Trimming left V 2 bases short and J 14 bases short, with 17 bases between. Germline V lookup: CDR1 MNHEY, CDR2 SMNVEV (reference sequence). The CDR3 DNA is TGTGCCAGCAGTTTAGACCCGGGCCGAGAGGGGTATTTT. Amino acid sequence: CASSLDPGREGYF.

This clone was counted once. This chain links TRBV4-1 with TRBJ2-1, with 10 bases that match TRBD2. The CDR3 is made up of 16 amino acids. V lost 3 bases and J lost 3; bases outside the gene matches: 5. CDR1 and CDR2 from the germline V gene are MGHRA and YSYEKL. CDR3 loop: CASSQDIAGGYNEQFF. CDR3 DNA: TGCGCCAGCAGCCAGGACATAGCGGGGGGCTACAATGAGCAGTTCTTC.

The table lists this clone with a few counts. V and J are TRBV27 and TRBJ2-1; 9 bases map to TRBD2. The CDR3 runs to 15 residues. CDR1 and CDR2 from the germline V gene are MNHEY and SMNVEV (reference sequence). V lost 1 base and J lost 5; bases outside the gene matches: 3. The CDR3 protein is CASSLWASGDNEQFF. CDR3 coding DNA: TGTGCCAGCAGTTTATGGGCTAGCGGGGACAATGAGCAGTTCTTC.

This chain links TRBV18 with TRBJ2-1; TRBD1 is a possible D gene (5 bases). V shed 2 bases and J shed 5 bases, with 7 bases lying between them. CDR1 KGHSH and CDR2 LQKENI come from the germline V gene. The CDR3 has 13 amino acids. CDR3 in amino acids: CASSPVGDNEQFF. The CDR3 bases are TGTGCCAGCTCACCAGTAGGGGACAATGAGCAGTTCTTC.

The chain has TRBV6-5 and TRBJ1-5, with TRBD1 identical over 7 bases. The V segment lost 10 bases and the J segment 5 bases; nucleotides outside the gene matches: 11. This CDR3 spans 14 amino acids. CDR1 MNHEY and CDR2 SVGAGI come from the germline V gene. CDR3 sequence: CANLGGGGYQPQHF. CDR3 DNA sequence: TGTGCCAACTTAGGAGGGGGCGGATATCAGCCCCAGCATTTT.

V is TRBV13 and J is TRBJ2-4; unclear D gene. Trimming removed 3 bases at V and 3 bases at J, with 12 bases between. Germline V gives CDR1 PRHDT, CDR2 FYEKMQ (reference sequence). The CDR3 contains 15 residues. The CDR3 DNA reads as TGTGCCAGCAGCTTGGCCCGGAGAGGCAAAAACATTCAGTACTTC. Its protein product is CASSLARRGKNIQYF. The full variable domain, completed using reference TRBV13 and TRBJ2-4, is AAGVIQSPRHLIKEKRETATLKCYPIPRHDTVYWYQQGPGQDPQFLISFYEKMQSDKGSIPDRFSAQQFSDYHSELNMSSLELGDSALYFCASSLARRGKNIQYFGAGTRLSVL.

This chain links TRBV5-4 with TRBJ1-2; no reliable D call. This CDR3 has 13 residues. The V end was cut by 2 bases, the J end by 5 bases, with 10 bases between. Per germline, CDR1 SGHNT and CDR2 YYREEE (reference sequence). In DNA, the CDR3 is TGTGCCAGCAGCTTCCCAGGCTTTTATGGCTACACCTTC. Translating gives CASSFPGFYGYTF.

The CDR3 nucleotides read TGTGCCAGCAGCTTGGATAGACTCGGCGGCGGCTACACCTTC. It specifies CASSLDRLGGGYTF. This sequence joins TRBV5-6 and TRBJ1-2; no definite D call. Germline loops: CDR1 SGHDT, CDR2 YYEEEE. V was pared by 0 bases and J by 8 bases, with 14 bases between. This CDR3 comprises 14 residues. Complete variable domain (other parts from reference TRBV5-6 and TRBJ1-2): DAGVTQSPTHLIKTRGQQVTLRCSPKSGHDTVSWYQQALGQGPQFIFQYYEEEERQRGNFPDRFSGHQFPNYSSELNVNALLLGDSALYLCASSLDRLGGGYTFGSGTRLTVV.